This TCR beta chain was sequenced during a study of beta chain features in type 1 diabetes. V was trimmed by 3 bases and J by 9 bases, leaving 16 bases between them. CDR1 is SGDLS and CDR2 is YYNGEE in the germline V gene. CDR3 size: 14 residues. This clone occurred a few times. Its antigen is currently unknown. TCRB transcripts that were expressed got sequenced, as all of the isolated RNA had been reverse transcribed. The table came from immunoSEQ multiplex PCR; TCRdb's copy has only in-frame clones and leaves some out. The sample shows around 320,000 clones, approximately 15% of them seen only once. Broader study findings: Naive, central memory and regulatory TCRB repertoires appeared more similar among patients than healthy donors. Diminished insertions and augmented deletions at VDJ junctions characterized type 1 diabetes patients.

This clonotype was obtained from a man aged 25-45 years in good health. The source material was central memory CD4+ T cells from blood. This chain connects TRBV9 to TRBJ2-1, with D perhaps matching TRBD1 or TRBD2 (5 bases each). The DNA of the CDR3 is TGTGCCAGCAGCGCCGGGACGAGAAGTGGTGAGCAGTTCTTC. Translated: CASSAGTRSGEQFF.